The present entry profiles one T cell receptor (beta chain) with its context. This sample is drawn from a study of blood T cell repertoires in COVID-19. Study summary: COVID-19 samples collected from the United States, Italy and Spain covered acute and convalescent phases. PBMCs, B-cell-depleted T cells, or T cells were the source of the cDNA or gDNA that made up the material.

Per the original data handling: Estimation of nucleated cell counts was performed using reference gene primer amplification. Assay: immunoSEQ multiplex PCR; the TCRdb copy retains only in-frame clones and omits some. V and J calls and clone size are those listed in that table; D and trimming were worked out from the DNA. The sample shows 120,000 or so clones, roughly four fifths of them seen only once. This receptor was identified in a woman between 45 and 60 years old with acute or convalescent COVID-19. The sample was peripheral blood.

In DNA form, the CDR3 reads TGTGCCAGTAGTACAAAGACAGGGGGCCTAGCTAACTATGGCTACACCTTC. Protein product: CASSTKTGGLANYGYTF. This chain joins TRBV19 and TRBJ1-2; 10 bases fit TRBD1. Germline V gene sequence: CDR1 LNHDA, CDR2 SQIVND (reference sequence). Unmatched junction bases numbered 8, after V lost 4 bases and J lost 0 bases. The CDR3 totals 17 residues. The whole variable domain, remainder taken from reference TRBV19 and TRBJ1-2, is DGGITQSPKYLFRKEGQNVTLSCEQNLNHDAMYWYRQDPGQGLRLIYYSQIVNDFQKGDIAEGYSVSREKKESFPLTVTSAQKNPTAFYLCASSTKTGGLANYGYTFGSGTRLTVV.